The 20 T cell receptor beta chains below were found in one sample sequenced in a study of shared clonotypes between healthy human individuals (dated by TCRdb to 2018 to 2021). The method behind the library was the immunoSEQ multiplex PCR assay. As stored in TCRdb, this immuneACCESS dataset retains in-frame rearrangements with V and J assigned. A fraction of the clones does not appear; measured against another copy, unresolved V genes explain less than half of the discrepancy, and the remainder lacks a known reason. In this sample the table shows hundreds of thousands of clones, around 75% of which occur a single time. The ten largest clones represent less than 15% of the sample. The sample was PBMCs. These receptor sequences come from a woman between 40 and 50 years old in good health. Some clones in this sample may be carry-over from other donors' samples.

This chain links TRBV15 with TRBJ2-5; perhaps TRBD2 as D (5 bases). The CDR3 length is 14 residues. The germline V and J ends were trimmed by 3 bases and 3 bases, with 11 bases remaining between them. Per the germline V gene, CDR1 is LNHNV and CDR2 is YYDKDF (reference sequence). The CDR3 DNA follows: TGTGCCACCAGCAGGGACTTGAGTGAAGAGACCCAGTACTTC. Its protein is CATSRDLSEETQYF.

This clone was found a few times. CDR3 nucleotides: TGTGCCAGCAGCCCGACCCGGAATCAGCACCCTGGGGCCAACGTCCTGACTTTC. Protein product: CASSPTRNQHPGANVLTF. The chain joins TRBV7-8 to TRBJ2-6; the D is unclear. The germline V gene has CDR1 SGHVS and CDR2 FQNEAQ. The CDR3 sequence is 18 residues long. The germline V and J ends were trimmed by 5 bases and 2 bases, with 19 bases remaining between them.

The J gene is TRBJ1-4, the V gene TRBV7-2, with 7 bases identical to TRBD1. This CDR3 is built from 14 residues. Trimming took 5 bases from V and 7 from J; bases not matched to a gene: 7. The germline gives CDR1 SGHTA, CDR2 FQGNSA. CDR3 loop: CASSPQGGGEKLFF. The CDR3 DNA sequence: TGTGCCAGCAGCCCCCAGGGGGGTGGTGAAAAACTGTTTTTT.

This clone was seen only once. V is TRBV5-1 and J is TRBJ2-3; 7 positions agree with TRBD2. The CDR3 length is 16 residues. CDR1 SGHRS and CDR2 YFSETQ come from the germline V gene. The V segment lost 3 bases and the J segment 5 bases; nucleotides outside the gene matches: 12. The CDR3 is CASSSVPGLPVDTQYF. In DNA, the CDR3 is TGCGCCAGCAGCTCGGTACCGGGACTACCGGTAGATACGCAGTATTTT.

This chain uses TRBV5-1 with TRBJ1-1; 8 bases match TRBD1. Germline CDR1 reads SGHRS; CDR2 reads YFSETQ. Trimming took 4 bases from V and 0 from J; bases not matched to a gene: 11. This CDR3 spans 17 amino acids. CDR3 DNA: TGCGCCAGCAGCCACCCCGGGACAGGCCCCGTGAACACTGAAGCTTTCTTT. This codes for CASSHPGTGPVNTEAFF.

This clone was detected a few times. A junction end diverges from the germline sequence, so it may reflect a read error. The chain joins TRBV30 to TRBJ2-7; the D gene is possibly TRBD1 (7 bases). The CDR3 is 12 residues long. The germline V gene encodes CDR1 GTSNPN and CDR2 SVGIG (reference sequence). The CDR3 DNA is TGTGCCTGGGAGGAGGGGGCCAGCCATGAGAACTTC. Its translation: CAWEEGASHENF.

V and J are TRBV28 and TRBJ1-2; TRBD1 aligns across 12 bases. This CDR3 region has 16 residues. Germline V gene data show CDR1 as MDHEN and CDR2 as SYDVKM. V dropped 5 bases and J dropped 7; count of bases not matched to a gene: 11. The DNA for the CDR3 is TGTGCCAGCAGTATCACCGGGACAGGGGGCTTTGGTGGCTACACCTTC. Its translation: CASSITGTGGFGGYTF.

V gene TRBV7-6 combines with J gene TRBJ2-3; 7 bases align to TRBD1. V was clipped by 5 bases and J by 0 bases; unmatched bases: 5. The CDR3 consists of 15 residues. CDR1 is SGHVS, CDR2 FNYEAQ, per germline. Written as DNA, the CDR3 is TGTGCCAGCAGCCCGACGACAGGGAGCACAGATACGCAGTATTTT. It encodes CASSPTTGSTDTQYF. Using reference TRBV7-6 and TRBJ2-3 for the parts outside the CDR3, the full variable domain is GAGVSQSPRYKVTKRGQDVALRCDPISGHVSLYWYRQALGQGPEFLTYFNYEAQQDKSGLPNDRFSAERPEGSISTLTIQRTEQRDSAMYRCASSPTTGSTDTQYFGPGTRLTVL.

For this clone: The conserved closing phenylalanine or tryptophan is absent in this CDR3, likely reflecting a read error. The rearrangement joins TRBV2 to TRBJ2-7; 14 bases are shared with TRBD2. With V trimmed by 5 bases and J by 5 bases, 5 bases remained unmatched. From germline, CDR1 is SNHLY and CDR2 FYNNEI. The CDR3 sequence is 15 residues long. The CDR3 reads CASSPGTSGSDEQYL. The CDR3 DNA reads TGTGCCAGCAGTCCCGGGACTAGCGGGAGCGACGAGCAGTACCTC.

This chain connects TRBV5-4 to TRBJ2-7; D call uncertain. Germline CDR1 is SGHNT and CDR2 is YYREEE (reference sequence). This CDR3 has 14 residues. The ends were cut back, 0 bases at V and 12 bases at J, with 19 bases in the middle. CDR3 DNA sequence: TGTGCCAGCAGCTTGGCCGGGCAGTCCCCGCGTCGGTACTTC. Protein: CASSLAGQSPRRYF.

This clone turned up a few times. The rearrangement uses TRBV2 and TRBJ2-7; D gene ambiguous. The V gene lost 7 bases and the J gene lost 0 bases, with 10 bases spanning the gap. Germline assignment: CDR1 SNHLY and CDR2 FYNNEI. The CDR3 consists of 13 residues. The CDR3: CASKRAFSYEQYF. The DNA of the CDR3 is TGTGCCAGCAAACGGGCTTTCTCCTACGAGCAGTACTTC.

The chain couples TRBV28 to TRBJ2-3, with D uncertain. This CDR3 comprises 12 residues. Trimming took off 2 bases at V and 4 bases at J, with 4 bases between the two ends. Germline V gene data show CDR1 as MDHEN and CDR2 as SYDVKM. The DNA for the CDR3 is TGTGCCAGCAGTTTAAATGCAGATACGCAGTATTTT. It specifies CASSLNADTQYF.

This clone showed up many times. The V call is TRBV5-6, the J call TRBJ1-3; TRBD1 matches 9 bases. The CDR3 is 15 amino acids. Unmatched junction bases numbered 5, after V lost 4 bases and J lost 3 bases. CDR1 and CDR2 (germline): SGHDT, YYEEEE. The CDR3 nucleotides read TGTGCCAGCAGCCCGGACAGGGGATATGGAAACACCATATATTTT. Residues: CASSPDRGYGNTIYF.

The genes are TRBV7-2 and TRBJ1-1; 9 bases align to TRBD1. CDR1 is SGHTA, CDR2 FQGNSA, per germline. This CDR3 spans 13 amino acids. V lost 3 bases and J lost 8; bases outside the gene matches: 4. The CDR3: CASSFSQGAEAFF. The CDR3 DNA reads TGTGCCAGCAGCTTTTCACAGGGGGCGGAAGCTTTCTTT.

The CDR3 here is CASSLAMSGGEAKLFF. The CDR3 nucleotides are TGTGCCAGCAGCTTGGCAATGTCAGGGGGCGAGGCAAAACTGTTTTTT. This chain links TRBV5-4 with TRBJ1-4; 8 bases match TRBD1. The CDR3 consists of 16 residues. V lost 0 bases and J lost 10; bases outside the gene matches: 11. Germline CDR1 SGHNT, CDR2 YYREEE (reference sequence).

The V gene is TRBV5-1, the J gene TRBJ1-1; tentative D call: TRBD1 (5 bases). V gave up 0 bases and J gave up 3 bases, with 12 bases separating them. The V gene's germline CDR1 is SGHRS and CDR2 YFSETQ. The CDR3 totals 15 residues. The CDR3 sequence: CASSLEPGGYTEAFF. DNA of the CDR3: TGCGCCAGCAGCTTGGAACCGGGGGGTTACACTGAAGCTTTCTTT.

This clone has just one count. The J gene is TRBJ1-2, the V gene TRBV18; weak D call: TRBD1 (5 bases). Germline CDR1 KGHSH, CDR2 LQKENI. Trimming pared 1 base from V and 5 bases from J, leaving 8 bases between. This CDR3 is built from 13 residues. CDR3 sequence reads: CASSPRAGYGYTF. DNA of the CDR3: TGTGCCAGCTCACCACGGGCAGGGTATGGCTACACCTTC.

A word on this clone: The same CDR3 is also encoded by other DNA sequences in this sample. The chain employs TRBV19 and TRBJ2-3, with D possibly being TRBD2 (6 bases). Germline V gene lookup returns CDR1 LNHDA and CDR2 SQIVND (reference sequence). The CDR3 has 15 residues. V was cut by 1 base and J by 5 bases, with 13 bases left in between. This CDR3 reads CASSIGTGAGDTQYF. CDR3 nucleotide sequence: TGTGCCAGTAGTATAGGGACGGGAGCAGGAGATACGCAGTATTTT.

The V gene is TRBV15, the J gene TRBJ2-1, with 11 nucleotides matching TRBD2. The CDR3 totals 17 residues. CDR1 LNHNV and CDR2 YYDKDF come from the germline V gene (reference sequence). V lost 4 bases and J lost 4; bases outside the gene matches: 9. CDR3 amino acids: CATSNGLTSGKYNEQFF. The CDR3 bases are TGTGCCACCAGCAACGGCCTGACTAGCGGGAAGTACAATGAGCAGTTCTTC.

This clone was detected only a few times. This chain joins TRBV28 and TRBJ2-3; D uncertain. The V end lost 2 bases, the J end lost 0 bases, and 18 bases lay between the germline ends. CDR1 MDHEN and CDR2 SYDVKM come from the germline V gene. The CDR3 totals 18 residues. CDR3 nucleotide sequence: TGTGCCAGCAGTTTAACACTCGCGGCCTTTTCTAGCACAGATACGCAGTATTTT. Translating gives CASSLTLAAFSSTDTQYF.